The T cell receptor beta chain described here comes from a study of T cell repertoires in cytomegalovirus infection. On the study more broadly: Epitope selection comprised recently identified HLA-C-restricted CMV epitopes and well-studied HLA-B-restricted CMV epitopes.

Worth noting for this clonotype: The target antigen is unknown.

TCRdb independently ran MiXCR on the reads; one entry per CDR3 protein. The profile covers about half a million distinct CDR3 sequences, with roughly 34% appearing a single time and about a sixth taken by the ten largest. J was trimmed by 6 bases and V by 4 bases; bases with no gene match: 5. Per the germline V gene, CDR1 is LNHDA and CDR2 is SQIVND (reference sequence). The CDR3 is 13 amino acids. The material was cultured PBMCs, obtained from culture after CMV antigen stimulation. The clonotype comes from a human donor in good health (CMV status not recorded). Some clones in this sample may be carry-over from other donors' samples. This chain links TRBV19 with TRBJ2-7; TRBD2 matches 8 bases. The CDR3 reads CASSTGLGGEQYF. DNA of the CDR3: TGTGCCAGTAGTACGGGACTAGGAGGCGAGCAGTACTTC. The full variable domain, with the rest looked up from reference TRBV19 and TRBJ2-7, is DGGITQSPKYLFRKEGQNVTLSCEQNLNHDAMYWYRQDPGQGLRLIYYSQIVNDFQKGDIAEGYSVSREKKESFPLTVTSAQKNPTAFYLCASSTGLGGEQYFGPGTRLTVT.